This entry lists 29 T cell receptor beta chains sequenced from one sample in a study of blood T cell repertoires in COVID-19. This table comes from immunoSEQ multiplex PCR, and its TCRdb copy is limited to in-frame clones, with some not included. The table includes 10,000 or so clones, 75% to 90% detected once. Sequenced material: peripheral blood. The receptors here all came from a human donor in a cohort sampled during active COVID-19.

J is TRBJ1-6 and V is TRBV28; 7 bases are shared with TRBD1. Per the germline V gene, CDR1 is MDHEN and CDR2 is SYDVKM. With 5 bases clipped from V and 5 bases from J, the junction kept 6 bases outside the gene matches. The CDR3 loop spans 15 amino acids. The CDR3 protein is CASSLGQQDNSPLHF. The DNA of the CDR3 is TGTGCCAGCAGTCTGGGACAGCAGGATAATTCACCCCTCCACTTT.

This rearrangement joins TRBV2 to TRBJ2-1, with 10 bases that match TRBD2. V lost 6 bases and J lost 2; bases outside the gene matches: 7. The germline CDR1 and CDR2 sequences are SNHLY and FYNNEI. The CDR3 spans 16 residues. CDR3 nucleotide sequence: TGTGCCAGCAGGGCCGGGACTAGCGCTCCCTACAATGAGCAGTTCTTC. Encoded protein: CASRAGTSAPYNEQFF. The entire variable domain, with the rest obtained from reference TRBV2 and TRBJ2-1, is as follows: EPEVTQTPSHQVTQMGQEVILRCVPISNHLYFYWYRQILGQKVEFLVSFYNNEISEKSEIFDDQFSVERPDGSNFTLKIRSTKLEDSAMYFCASRAGTSAPYNEQFFGPGTRLTVL.

The table lists this clone with a count of one. This chain links TRBV5-4 with TRBJ2-5; 8 bases are a match to TRBD2. This CDR3 comprises 16 residues. Germline loops: CDR1 SGHNT, CDR2 YYREEE (reference sequence). Losses at the gene ends were 0 bases for V and 3 bases for J; bases not matched to a gene: 7. CDR3 amino acids: CASSLVTGGPEETQYF. The CDR3 DNA reads TGTGCCAGCAGCTTGGTAACGGGGGGGCCTGAAGAGACCCAGTACTTC.

This CDR3 is CASSSGAWNTGELFF. CDR3 in DNA: TGTGCCAGCAGCTCCGGTGCATGGAACACCGGGGAGCTGTTTTTT. The chain is built from TRBV11-3 and TRBJ2-2; D unclear. The CDR3 consists of 15 residues. Looked up from germline, CDR1 is SGHNT and CDR2 is YENEEA. Trimming removed 4 bases at V and 1 base at J, with 10 bases between.

The chain links TRBV11-2 to TRBJ1-1; D possibly corresponds to TRBD1 (5 bases). Per the germline V gene, CDR1 is SGHAT and CDR2 is FQNNGV. This CDR3 spans 14 amino acids. Trimming cost V 1 base and J 5 bases, with 11 bases left between them. The CDR3 nucleotides read TGTGCCAGCAGCTTAGGGGGCCACCAAACTGAAGCTTTCTTT. Translating gives CASSLGGHQTEAFF.

This chain uses TRBV7-3 with TRBJ2-1, with D uncertain. CDR1 is SGHTA and CDR2 is FQGTGA in the germline V gene. This CDR3 has 13 amino acids. With 5 bases removed from V and 4 bases from J, the gap between germline ends came to 9 bases. This CDR3 reads CASSRGGYNEQFF. CDR3 bases: TGTGCCAGCAGCCGCGGCGGTTACAATGAGCAGTTCTTC.

The chain has TRBV7-9 and TRBJ2-5, with 13 positions matching TRBD2. After removal of 4 bases from V and 6 bases from J, the junction contained 5 bases not matched to a gene. Germline-derived CDR1 and CDR2 are SEHNR and FQNEAQ (reference sequence). The CDR3 covers 15 residues. The CDR3 sequence is CASSSRTSGGQTQYF. In nucleotides, the CDR3 is TGTGCCAGCAGCTCTAGGACTAGCGGGGGACAGACCCAGTACTTC.

The gene calls are TRBV6-5 and TRBJ2-5, with TRBD1 identical over 7 bases. The CDR3 sequence is 15 residues long. V shed 5 bases and J 5 bases; nucleotides not matched to a gene: 11. The germline CDR1 and CDR2 sequences are MNHEY and SVGAGI. Here the CDR3 reads CASSPQGLFSETQYF. The CDR3 nucleotides are TGTGCCAGCAGTCCACAGGGGTTGTTTTCTGAGACCCAGTACTTC.

The CDR3 loop reads CASSLNPGTGITDTQYF. In nucleotides, the CDR3 is TGTGCCAGCAGCTTAAATCCCGGGACAGGGATAACAGATACGCAGTATTTT. V gene TRBV9 combines with J gene TRBJ2-3; 9 nucleotides align to TRBD1. The CDR3 length is 17 residues. V lost 4 bases and J lost 3; bases outside the gene matches: 12. Germline V gene lookup returns CDR1 SGDLS and CDR2 YYNGEE. The full variable domain, completed using reference TRBV9 and TRBJ2-3, is DSGVTQTPKHLITATGQRVTLRCSPRSGDLSVYWYQQSLDQGLQFLIQYYNGEERAKGNILERFSAQQFPDLHSELNLSSLELGDSALYFCASSLNPGTGITDTQYFGPGTRLTVL.

The gene calls are TRBV5-1 and TRBJ2-5, with 10 bases identical to TRBD1. The CDR3 totals 14 residues. The germline V gene has CDR1 SGHRS and CDR2 YFSETQ. V lost 5 bases, J lost 5 bases, and 6 bases stayed unmatched. Here the CDR3 reads CASRFGTGDETQYF. CDR3 sequence (DNA): TGCGCCAGCAGATTCGGGACAGGGGACGAGACCCAGTACTTC. The whole variable domain, remainder taken from reference TRBV5-1 and TRBJ2-5, is KAGVTQTPRYLIKTRGQQVTLSCSPISGHRSVSWYQQTPGQGLQFLFEYFSETQRNKGNFPGRFSGRQFSNSRSEMNVSTLELGDSALYLCASRFGTGDETQYFGPGTRLLVL.

The V and J genes are TRBV7-8 and TRBJ2-1; TRBD1 matches at 8 bases. Trimming took 5 bases from V and 7 from J; bases not matched to a gene: 7. Germline lookup yields CDR1 SGHVS and CDR2 FQNEAQ. The CDR3 loop spans 14 amino acids. CDR3 in amino acids: CASSQGQGRNEQFF. The CDR3 DNA reads TGTGCCAGCAGCCAAGGACAGGGTAGGAATGAGCAGTTCTTC.

V gene TRBV18 combines with J gene TRBJ2-1; 10 bases agree with TRBD2. Germline V gene data show CDR1 as KGHSH and CDR2 as LQKENI. This CDR3 comprises 17 residues. Unmatched junction bases numbered 6, after V lost 4 bases and J lost 0 bases. The CDR3 reads CASSLWTSGSSYNEQFF. The DNA for the CDR3 is TGTGCCAGCTCACTCTGGACTAGCGGTAGCTCCTACAATGAGCAGTTCTTC. Together with reference TRBV18 and TRBJ2-1, the CDR3 gives the full variable domain: NAGVMQNPRHLVRRRGQEARLRCSPMKGHSHVYWYRQLPEEGLKFMVYLQKENIIDESGMPKERFSAEFPKEGPSILRIQQVVRGDSAAYFCASSLWTSGSSYNEQFFGPGTRLTVL.

The V call is TRBV7-2, the J call TRBJ2-1, with 10 bases fitting TRBD2. The CDR3 covers 17 residues. Germline V gene lookup returns CDR1 SGHTA and CDR2 FQGNSA. V lost 2 bases and J lost 2; bases outside the gene matches: 6. In DNA form, the CDR3 reads TGTGCCAGCAGCTTAAACGGGCTAGCGGGAGCCTACAATGAGCAGTTCTTC. Translation: CASSLNGLAGAYNEQFF.

The rearrangement links TRBV10-3 to TRBJ1-5; 11 bases are shared with TRBD1. This CDR3 has 17 residues. Germline values: CDR1 ENHRY, CDR2 SYGVKD. V gave up 5 bases and J gave up 0 bases; unmatched junction bases: 6. CDR3 sequence: CAISPGTGGNSNQPQHF. The CDR3 nucleotides are TGTGCCATCAGTCCCGGGACAGGGGGTAATAGCAATCAGCCCCAGCATTTT.

The genes are TRBV3-1 (or the pseudogene TRBV3-2) and TRBJ2-7, with 11 bases identical to TRBD2. The junction had 11 bases not matched to a gene; V was cut back by 3 bases and J by 7 bases. The CDR3 has 16 amino acids. Germline-derived CDR1 and CDR2 are LGHDT and YNNKEL (reference sequence). The CDR3 nucleotides read TGTGCCAGCAGCCACCCGTCTAGCGGGAGGTTGGAAGAGCAGTACTTC. Amino acid sequence: CASSHPSSGRLEEQYF.

V usage is TRBV3-1 (or the pseudogene TRBV3-2) and J usage is TRBJ2-5; 9 bases are a match to TRBD2. J was trimmed by 5 bases and V by 0 bases; bases with no gene match: 4. In germline, CDR1 is LGHDT, CDR2 YNNKEL (reference sequence). This CDR3 has 15 residues. This CDR3 reads CASSQDSGGWETQYF. The CDR3 bases are TGTGCCAGCAGCCAAGATAGCGGGGGTTGGGAGACCCAGTACTTC.

The rearrangement links TRBV28 to TRBJ2-7; 8 bases align to TRBD2. The CDR3 runs to 18 residues. V shed 2 bases, J shed 2 bases, and the junction held 14 bases outside the gene matches. CDR1 MDHEN and CDR2 SYDVKM come from the germline V gene. DNA for the CDR3: TGTGCCAGCAGTTTAACGGGACGGCTCGGTAGCGGGACCTACGAGCAGTACTTC. It codes for CASSLTGRLGSGTYEQYF. Full variable domain (outside the CDR3, taken from reference TRBV28 and TRBJ2-7): DVKVTQSSRYLVKRTGEKVFLECVQDMDHENMFWYRQDPGLGLRLIYFSYDVKMKEKGDIPEGYSVSREKKERFSLILESASTNQTSMYLCASSLTGRLGSGTYEQYFGPGTRLTVT.

The rearrangement joins TRBV10-3 to TRBJ1-6, with a tentative D call TRBD1 (5 bases). This CDR3 region has 14 residues. V shed 2 bases and J shed 8 bases, with 10 bases lying between them. Per germline, CDR1 ENHRY and CDR2 SYGVKD. CDR3 sequence: CAISEAGWDSPLHF. The DNA of the CDR3 is TGTGCCATCAGTGAGGCAGGGTGGGATTCACCCCTCCACTTT.

The genes are TRBV19 and TRBJ2-1; 9 nucleotides match TRBD1. The germline V gene has CDR1 LNHDA and CDR2 SQIVND (reference sequence). CDR3 length: 14 amino acids. After removal of 5 bases from V and 6 bases from J, the junction contained 5 bases not matched to a gene. Here the CDR3 reads CASSPQTGGNEQFF. The CDR3 nucleotides read TGTGCCAGTAGTCCCCAGACAGGGGGCAATGAGCAGTTCTTC.

The chain recombines TRBV7-6 with TRBJ2-2, with TRBD2 identical over 7 bases. The J segment lost 2 bases and the V segment lost 5 bases, leaving 11 bases of the junction unmatched. The CDR3 spans 17 residues. CDR1 and CDR2 (germline): SGHVS, FNYEAQ. This CDR3 reads CASSPTRASGNTGELFF. The CDR3 DNA follows: TGTGCCAGCAGCCCCACCAGGGCTAGCGGAAACACCGGGGAGCTGTTTTTT.

The chain combines TRBV30 with TRBJ1-1, with D perhaps matching TRBD1 (5 bases). The CDR3 runs 13 residues. The V gene's germline CDR1 is GTSNPN and CDR2 SVGIG (reference sequence). The V end was cut by 4 bases, the J end by 3 bases, with 12 bases between. The CDR3 DNA is TGTGCCTGGAATACAGGTTCCTACACTGAAGCTTTCTTT. Its translation is CAWNTGSYTEAFF. Filled out from reference TRBV30 and TRBJ1-1, the complete variable domain reads SQTIHQWPATLVQPVGSPLSLECTVEGTSNPNLYWYRQAAGRGLQLLFYSVGIGQISSEVPQNLSASRPQDRQFILSSKKLLLSDSGFYLCAWNTGSYTEAFFGQGTRLTVV.

The genes are TRBV3-1 (or the pseudogene TRBV3-2) and TRBJ2-3; D gene uncertain. The CDR3 length is 13 residues. Germline CDR1 LGHDT, CDR2 YNNKEL (reference sequence). Trimming shortened V by 0 bases and J by 5 bases, and 6 bases separated the two germline ends. Written as DNA, the CDR3 is TGTGCCAGCAGCCAAGATATCGGAGATACGCAGTATTTT. Its translation: CASSQDIGDTQYF.

J is TRBJ2-7 and V is TRBV19, with 9 bases fitting TRBD2. Germline trimming cut 4 bases from V and 5 bases from J; bases unmatched to any gene: 3. CDR1 and CDR2 from the germline V gene are LNHDA and SQIVND (reference sequence). This CDR3 spans 13 amino acids. CDR3: CASSRREGDEQYF. The CDR3 bases are TGTGCCAGTAGTAGGCGGGAGGGCGACGAGCAGTACTTC.

The chain combines TRBV7-2 with TRBJ1-5; a possible D gene is TRBD1 (6 bases). This CDR3 region has 15 residues. Germline loops: CDR1 SGHTA, CDR2 FQGNSA. The V and J ends lost 1 base and 2 bases respectively, with 9 bases between them. CDR3 DNA: TGTGCCAGCAGCTTAGGACAGGCGGGCAATCAGCCCCAGCATTTT. It encodes CASSLGQAGNQPQHF.

This clone was observed a single time. The chain combines TRBV11-2 with TRBJ2-3; the match to TRBD2 covers 10 bases. Losses at the gene ends were 1 base for V and 0 bases for J; bases not matched to a gene: 10. The CDR3 is 19 residues long. Germline CDR1 SGHAT, CDR2 FQNNGV. The CDR3 sequence: CASSLASGGAWSSTDTQYF. The CDR3 DNA follows: TGTGCCAGCAGCTTAGCTAGCGGGGGAGCCTGGTCTAGCACAGATACGCAGTATTTT.

This clone occurred once. The V gene is TRBV5-1, the J gene TRBJ1-3; 10 positions match TRBD1. This CDR3 spans 15 amino acids. Germline V gene lookup returns CDR1 SGHRS and CDR2 YFSETQ. J lost 3 bases, V lost 4 bases, and 4 bases had no gene match. The CDR3 spells CASSPGQGFGNTIYF. The CDR3, as DNA: TGCGCCAGCAGCCCGGGACAGGGGTTTGGAAACACCATATATTTT.

This chain uses TRBV5-1 with TRBJ1-1; no clear D. The V end was cut by 0 bases, the J end by 1 base, with 10 bases between. The CDR3 covers 15 residues. Germline CDR1 reads SGHRS; CDR2 reads YFSETQ. The DNA for the CDR3 is TGCGCCAGCAGCTTGGGTCATTCCCAGAACACTGAAGCTTTCTTT. Translating it yields CASSLGHSQNTEAFF. The full variable domain, with the rest looked up from reference TRBV5-1 and TRBJ1-1, is KAGVTQTPRYLIKTRGQQVTLSCSPISGHRSVSWYQQTPGQGLQFLFEYFSETQRNKGNFPGRFSGRQFSNSRSEMNVSTLELGDSALYLCASSLGHSQNTEAFFGQGTRLTVV.

CDR3: CVISGGAGRDEQFF. CDR3 in DNA: TGTGTTATAAGCGGGGGGGCCGGTCGAGATGAGCAGTTCTTC. The gene calls are TRBV5-4 and TRBJ2-1, with 10 positions matching TRBD2. Germline values: CDR1 SGHNT, CDR2 YYREEE (reference sequence). The CDR3 runs to 14 residues. The variable domain in full, completed from reference TRBV5-4 and TRBJ2-1, reads ETGVTQSPTHLIKTRGQQVTLRCSSQSGHNTVSWYQQALGQGPQFIFQYYREEENGRGNFPPRFSGLQFPNYSSELNVNALELDDSALYLCVISGGAGRDEQFFGPGTRLTVL.

This chain joins TRBV11-2 and TRBJ2-7, with 8 bases fitting TRBD2. In germline, CDR1 is SGHAT, CDR2 FQNNGV. J lost 0 bases, V lost 5 bases, and 3 bases had no gene match. This CDR3 has 14 residues. CDR3 coding DNA: TGTGCCAGCAGCGCCACTAGCGGCTCCTACGAGCAGTACTTC. Residues: CASSATSGSYEQYF.